The 27 T cell receptor beta chains presented below share a single source sample, sequenced in a study of STAT3 mutations in large granular lymphocyte leukemia (dated by TCRdb to about 2019). The library relied on the immunoSEQ multiplex PCR assay. This is the immuneACCESS table as TCRdb keeps it, with only in-frame sequences that have V and J called. A part of the clones is gone; compared with another copy, unresolved V genes explain less than half, and the rest is unexplained. This sample comprises roughly 10,000 clones, more than 90% of them detected only once. Of the sample, about 66% is held by the ten largest clones. No antigens are known for them. Here is what the overall study found, with its caveats: Every T-LGLL patient showed at least one immunodominant TCRbeta clonotype, and about half showed multiple immunodominant subclonotypes.

Input material: peripheral blood mononuclear cells. These receptors came from a man aged 55 to 69 with T-cell large granular lymphocyte leukemia. Some clones in this sample may be carry-over from other donors' samples. The age is the age at diagnosis.

The genes are TRBV11-3 and TRBJ2-7, with D possibly matching TRBD1 (6 bases). Trimming cost V 11 bases and J 5 bases, with 16 bases left between them. The CDR3 runs to 12 residues. Germline V gives CDR1 SGHNT, CDR2 YENEEA. CDR3 region: CALGQGQDEQYF. Written as DNA, the CDR3 is TGTGCCCTGGGGCAGGGGCAGGACGAGCAGTACTTC.

The rearrangement joins TRBV30 to TRBJ1-2; 10 bases agree with TRBD1. Germline V gives CDR1 GTSNPN, CDR2 SVGIG (reference sequence). V shed 2 bases and J 2 bases; nucleotides not matched to a gene: 14. The CDR3 contains 18 residues. CDR3 nucleotides: TGTGCCTGGAGTCAGGGGGGGGACAGGGGAATTTTCAACTATGGCTACACCTTC. It yields the protein CAWSQGGDRGIFNYGYTF.

The V gene is TRBV28, the J gene TRBJ2-2; D is tentatively TRBD1 or TRBD2 (5 bases each). Trimming stripped 9 bases from V and 4 bases from J, with 24 bases between. Germline lookup yields CDR1 MDHEN and CDR2 SYDVKM. This CDR3 comprises 17 residues. Here the CDR3 DNA reads TGTGCCAGTTTTCGTCCCACAGGCCTCGCGGGCACCGGGGAGCTGTTTTTT. Residues: CASFRPTGLAGTGELFF.

This chain links TRBV30 with TRBJ1-5; no reliable D call. V gave up 2 bases and J gave up 6 bases, with 11 bases separating them. The V gene's germline CDR1 is GTSNPN and CDR2 SVGIG (reference sequence). CDR3 length: 13 amino acids. The DNA for the CDR3 is TGTGCCTGGAGTAACCGAGCCAGTCAGCCCCAGCATTTT. This codes for CAWSNRASQPQHF.

This chain connects TRBV6-5 to TRBJ2-7; D may be TRBD2 (5 bases). This CDR3 contains 13 residues. The V and J ends lost 3 bases and 3 bases respectively, with 9 bases between them. Germline CDR1 is MNHEY and CDR2 is SVGAGI. The CDR3 nucleotides are TGTGCCAGCAGTTATCACGGGGTCTACGAGCAGTACTTC. Residues: CASSYHGVYEQYF.

The V and J genes are TRBV19 and TRBJ1-4; TRBD1 matches 8 bases. The length of the CDR3 is 15 residues. Germline values: CDR1 LNHDA, CDR2 SQIVND (reference sequence). V dropped 1 base and J dropped 3; count of bases not matched to a gene: 1. The CDR3 sequence is CASSIAGGSNEKLFF. Written as DNA, the CDR3 is TGTGCCAGTAGTATAGCAGGGGGCTCTAATGAAAAACTGTTTTTT.

This clone appeared a few times. The chain couples TRBV5-1 to TRBJ1-2; no definite D call. Germline loops: CDR1 SGHRS, CDR2 YFSETQ. There are 13 residues in the CDR3. V gave up 4 bases and J gave up 5 bases, with 12 bases separating them. As DNA, the CDR3 is TGCGCCAGCAGCCCCCTTCCGGGATATGGCTACACCTTC. Translating it yields CASSPLPGYGYTF.

V gene TRBV9 combines with J gene TRBJ2-3; TRBD2 matches 7 bases. From germline, CDR1 is SGDLS and CDR2 YYNGEE. The CDR3 runs 15 residues. V was clipped by 0 bases and J by 0 bases; unmatched bases: 1. The CDR3 reads CASSVDGRSTDTQYF. The DNA for the CDR3 is TGTGCCAGCAGCGTAGACGGGAGGAGCACAGATACGCAGTATTTT.

This clone has only one observation. The chain employs TRBV5-1 and TRBJ1-3; the D gene is possibly TRBD1 (5 bases). Germline V gene sequence: CDR1 SGHRS, CDR2 YFSETQ. With 2 bases removed from V and 4 bases from J, the gap between germline ends came to 10 bases. The CDR3 consists of 14 residues. CDR3 DNA sequence: TGCGCCAGCAGCTTAGGGGTTATAGGAAACACCATATATTTT. Protein sequence: CASSLGVIGNTIYF.

The V gene is TRBV29-1, the J gene TRBJ2-2; TRBD1 matches 9 bases. This CDR3 is built from 14 residues. V lost 4 bases and J lost 7; bases outside the gene matches: 7. Germline CDR1 reads SQVTM; CDR2 reads ANQGSEA. The CDR3, as DNA: TGCAGCGTTGGCAAACAGGGGGCGGACGGGGAGCTGTTTTTT. It is translated as CSVGKQGADGELFF.

The genes are TRBV7-2 and TRBJ2-7, with D maybe TRBD1 (5 bases). V dropped 9 bases and J dropped 3 bases, with 18 bases sitting between them. The CDR3 runs 14 residues. Germline CDR1 reads SGHTA; CDR2 reads FQGNSA. The CDR3 DNA sequence: TGTGCCAGTCGAAGGGGTATAGGGCGCTACGAGCAGTACTTC. The encoded protein is CASRRGIGRYEQYF.

The chain recombines TRBV5-4 with TRBJ2-4; the D gene is possibly TRBD2 (5 bases). Trimming took off 7 bases at V and 5 bases at J, with 13 bases between the two ends. CDR3 length: 13 amino acids. The germline CDR1 and CDR2 sequences are SGHNT and YYREEE (reference sequence). In DNA, the CDR3 is TGTGCCAGCGGCGTCGCGGGCCAAAACATTCAGTACTTC. It encodes CASGVAGQNIQYF.

A single count supports this clone. V gene TRBV15 combines with J gene TRBJ1-5, with no clear D. Trimming removed 6 bases at V and 4 bases at J, with 16 bases between. Per the germline V gene, CDR1 is LNHNV and CDR2 is YYDKDF (reference sequence). CDR3 length: 15 residues. The CDR3 region is CATSPGPSTNQPQHF. The CDR3 region has the DNA TGTGCCACCAGTCCGGGCCCCAGTACGAATCAGCCCCAGCATTTT. Drawing the rest from reference TRBV15 and TRBJ1-5, the complete variable domain is DAMVIQNPRYQVTQFGKPVTLSCSQTLNHNVMYWYQQKSSQAPKLLFHYYDKDFNNEADTPDNFQSRRPNTSFCFLDIRSPGLGDTAMYLCATSPGPSTNQPQHFGDGTRLSIL.

The chain uses TRBV19 and TRBJ1-6, with D possibly matching TRBD1 (6 bases). Germline loops: CDR1 LNHDA, CDR2 SQIVND (reference sequence). This CDR3 is 15 amino acids long. V shed 7 bases and J shed 9 bases, with 19 bases lying between them. The CDR3 protein is CASTPDRLSSSPLHF. The CDR3 DNA is TGTGCCAGTACCCCGGACAGACTTAGTAGTTCACCCCTCCACTTT.

The chain recombines TRBV4-1 with TRBJ2-3; unclear D gene. Per germline, CDR1 MGHRA and CDR2 YSYEKL. V was trimmed by 0 bases and J by 2 bases, leaving 12 bases between them. This CDR3 comprises 16 residues. CDR3: CASSQEDTRNTDTQYF. DNA of the CDR3: TGCGCCAGCAGCCAAGAGGATACAAGAAACACAGATACGCAGTATTTT.

This chain uses TRBV6-5 with TRBJ2-2; 8 nucleotides align to TRBD2. Germline-derived CDR1 and CDR2 are MNHEY and SVGAGI. After removal of 6 bases from V and 4 bases from J, the junction contained 4 bases not matched to a gene. This CDR3 spans 14 amino acids. For the CDR3, the DNA is TGTGCCAGCAGGGGCGGGAGGCTCACCGGGGAGCTGTTTTTT. Amino acid sequence: CASRGGRLTGELFF.

The chain carries TRBV28 and TRBJ2-4; D gene ambiguous. Germline V gene sequence: CDR1 MDHEN, CDR2 SYDVKM. Trimming cost V 5 bases and J 0 bases, with 14 bases left between them. The CDR3 runs 16 residues. The CDR3 nucleotides read TGTGCCAGCAGTCAAAACACGGTACTAGCCAAAAACATTCAGTACTTC. Translated: CASSQNTVLAKNIQYF.

The rearrangement joins TRBV5-1 to TRBJ2-2; 9 positions match TRBD1. With V trimmed by 0 bases and J by 4 bases, 1 base remained unmatched. The CDR3 length is 15 residues. The V gene's germline CDR1 is SGHRS and CDR2 YFSETQ. The CDR3 protein is CASSLGDRVTGELFF. For the CDR3, the DNA is TGCGCCAGCAGCTTGGGGGACAGGGTCACCGGGGAGCTGTTTTTT.

This chain links TRBV9 with TRBJ1-2; 8 positions match TRBD1. V lost 3 bases and J lost 2; bases outside the gene matches: 0. Germline assignment: CDR1 SGDLS and CDR2 YYNGEE. This CDR3 comprises 13 residues. CDR3: CASSGTGNYGYTF. The CDR3 DNA reads as TGTGCCAGCAGCGGGACAGGGAACTATGGCTACACCTTC.

The CDR3 protein is CASSRGQGGSGANVLTF. CDR3 in DNA: TGTGCCAGCTCACGAGGACAGGGAGGGTCTGGGGCCAACGTCCTGACTTTC. The chain carries TRBV18 and TRBJ2-6, with TRBD1 as a possible D gene (8 bases). This CDR3 spans 17 amino acids. From germline, CDR1 is KGHSH and CDR2 LQKENI. V lost 4 bases and J lost 1, with 14 bases in between.

The rearrangement links TRBV7-2 to TRBJ1-2; D is ambiguous. This CDR3 has 13 residues. Germline CDR1 SGHTA, CDR2 FQGNSA. Between the trimmed V and J ends, which lost 0 bases and 8 bases, there was a span of 10 bases. The CDR3 DNA sequence: TGTGCCAGCAGCTTAGCGGAAATGCAGGGCTACACCTTC. Translation: CASSLAEMQGYTF. Complete variable domain (other parts from reference TRBV7-2 and TRBJ1-2): GAGVSQSPSNKVTEKGKDVELRCDPISGHTALYWYRQSLGQGLEFLIYFQGNSAPDKSGLPSDRFSAERTGGSVSTLTIQRTQQEDSAVYLCASSLAEMQGYTFGSGTRLTVV.

The chain employs TRBV27 and TRBJ1-6; D might be TRBD1 (5 bases). Trimming removed 1 base from V and 7 bases from J, with 14 bases in between. The CDR3 contains 16 residues. Germline CDR1 MNHEY, CDR2 SMNVEV (reference sequence). This CDR3 is CASSLLGTGENSPLHF. For the CDR3, the DNA is TGTGCCAGCAGTTTATTAGGGACTGGGGAAAATTCACCCCTCCACTTT.

The chain links TRBV5-6 to TRBJ1-5, with no clear D. The V end was cut by 0 bases, the J end by 5 bases, with 3 bases between. The length of the CDR3 is 12 residues. The germline CDR1 and CDR2 sequences are SGHDT and YYEEEE. The CDR3 coding sequence is TGTGCCAGCAGCTTGGTCGATCAGCCCCAGCATTTT. This encodes CASSLVDQPQHF. Looking up the rest from reference TRBV5-6 and TRBJ1-5 gives the full variable domain: DAGVTQSPTHLIKTRGQQVTLRCSPKSGHDTVSWYQQALGQGPQFIFQYYEEEERQRGNFPDRFSGHQFPNYSSELNVNALLLGDSALYLCASSLVDQPQHFGDGTRLSIL.

The V and J genes are TRBV4-1 and TRBJ2-7; perhaps TRBD1 as D (5 bases). This CDR3 contains 16 residues. Looked up from germline, CDR1 is MGHRA and CDR2 is YSYEKL. The V end lost 0 bases, the J end lost 6 bases, and 18 bases lay between the germline ends. In DNA, the CDR3 is TGCGCCAGCAGCCAAGACTTAGGAAACAGGATTTCCGAGCAGTACTTC. Its protein product is CASSQDLGNRISEQYF.

The V gene is TRBV25-1, the J gene TRBJ2-5, with D possibly TRBD2 on 5 matching bases. This CDR3 contains 13 residues. CDR1 and CDR2 (germline): MGHDK, SYGVNS. With 4 bases removed from V and 1 base from J, the gap between germline ends came to 7 bases. CDR3 region: CASSARVQETQYF. DNA for the CDR3: TGTGCCAGCAGTGCGCGGGTCCAAGAGACCCAGTACTTC.

The CDR3 region is CAWGRLQGQYF. The CDR3 nucleotides read TGTGCCTGGGGGCGGCTCCAAGGGCAGTACTTC. The chain is built from TRBV30 and TRBJ2-7, with D unclear. V shed 5 bases and J shed 9 bases, with 14 bases lying between them. From germline, CDR1 is GTSNPN and CDR2 SVGIG (reference sequence). This CDR3 has 11 residues.

J is TRBJ2-7 and V is TRBV19; D remains ambiguous. The ends were cut back, 1 base at V and 1 base at J, with 11 bases in the middle. The CDR3 contains 15 residues. The germline gives CDR1 LNHDA, CDR2 SQIVND (reference sequence). The CDR3 loop reads CASSIGQAQSYEQYF. CDR3 bases: TGTGCCAGTAGTATAGGGCAGGCCCAATCCTACGAGCAGTACTTC.